One and the same sample provided the 19 T cell receptor beta chains below, sequenced in a study of T cell responses to AZD1222 COVID-19 vaccine. Measured with immunoSEQ multiplex PCR; TCRdb has only the in-frame clones, and not every one. Here the sample spans 90,000 to 150,000 clones, about 90% being singletons. Sequenced material: peripheral blood, taken on day 0 of AZD1222 vaccination. These receptors were taken from an adult in good health.

The V call is TRBV10-1, the J call TRBJ2-3; no reliable D call. The ends were cut back, 3 bases at V and 2 bases at J, with 3 bases in the middle. The V gene's germline CDR1 is WNHNN and CDR2 SYGVQD (reference sequence). CDR3 size: 12 residues. CDR3 amino acids: CASSDTTDTQYF. CDR3 nucleotides: TGCGCCAGCAGTGACACCACAGATACGCAGTATTTT.

CDR3 sequence: CSTAETTGYEQYF. DNA of the CDR3: TGCAGCACGGCCGAAACGACAGGGTACGAGCAGTACTTC. V gene TRBV29-1 combines with J gene TRBJ2-7; 7 bases match TRBD1. Germline V gene lookup returns CDR1 SQVTM and CDR2 ANQGSEA. This CDR3 has 13 amino acids. V dropped 8 bases and J dropped 4; count of bases not matched to a gene: 11.

The chain combines TRBV24-1 with TRBJ2-3; 7 nucleotides line up with TRBD2. This CDR3 is 15 amino acids long. The J segment lost 2 bases and the V segment lost 9 bases, leaving 10 bases of the junction unmatched. The V gene's germline CDR1 is KGHDR and CDR2 SFDVKD. CDR3 amino acids: CATALGRGNTDTQYF. CDR3 nucleotides: TGTGCCACCGCCCTGGGGCGGGGGAACACAGATACGCAGTATTTT.

The rearrangement links TRBV28 to TRBJ1-1; D not resolved. V dropped 5 bases and J dropped 0 bases, with 4 bases sitting between them. The CDR3 loop spans 12 amino acids. Germline CDR1 is MDHEN and CDR2 is SYDVKM. The chain's CDR3 is CASSTVNTEAFF. CDR3 DNA: TGTGCCAGCAGTACAGTGAACACTGAAGCTTTCTTT.

The table lists this clone with a few counts. J is TRBJ2-1 and V is TRBV5-1; D might be TRBD2 (5 bases). The CDR3 has 16 residues. Germline V gene lookup returns CDR1 SGHRS and CDR2 YFSETQ. V lost 0 bases and J lost 5, with 15 bases in between. The CDR3: CASSLVVGAGHNEQFF. CDR3 coding DNA: TGCGCCAGCAGCTTGGTTGTGGGAGCAGGACACAATGAGCAGTTCTTC.

CDR3 bases: TGTGCAAGTCGCTTAAGTCCAGCGGTGCAGTACTTC. Encoded protein: CASRLSPAVQYF. The J gene is TRBJ2-7, the V gene TRBV12-2; the D segment call TRBD2 is taken from the table without a DNA check. TRBV12-2 is classified as a pseudogene. The CDR3 runs 12 residues.

V gene TRBV15 combines with J gene TRBJ2-5; D gene uncertain. Germline lookup yields CDR1 LNHNV and CDR2 YYDKDF (reference sequence). V shed 1 base and J shed 0 bases, with 12 bases lying between them. This CDR3 comprises 16 residues. CDR3 coding DNA: TGTGCCACCAGCAGAGGGGGAAACAAGTACCAAGAGACCCAGTACTTC. This sequence encodes CATSRGGNKYQETQYF.

This rearrangement joins TRBV11-2 to TRBJ2-7; D remains ambiguous. The CDR3 extends over 13 amino acids. The ends were cut back, 1 base at V and 6 bases at J, with 10 bases in the middle. CDR1 and CDR2 from the germline V gene are SGHAT and FQNNGV. In DNA form, the CDR3 reads TGTGCCAGCAGCTTAGGGGTAGCCCGCGAGCAGTACTTC. It codes for CASSLGVAREQYF.

The chain is built from TRBV3-1 (or the pseudogene TRBV3-2) and TRBJ2-2; D remains unclear. Germline V lookup: CDR1 LGHDT, CDR2 YNNKEL (reference sequence). The CDR3 extends over 12 amino acids. V was pared by 4 bases and J by 5 bases, with 5 bases between. The CDR3 spells CASSLLTGELFF. CDR3 bases: TGTGCCAGCAGCCTTCTAACCGGGGAGCTGTTTTTT.

The rearrangement links TRBV28 to TRBJ2-7; TRBD1 matches at 8 bases. CDR3 size: 15 residues. In germline, CDR1 is MDHEN, CDR2 SYDVKM. Germline trimming cut 3 bases from V and 9 bases from J; bases unmatched to any gene: 13. CDR3 sequence: CASSFHPGQAMVQYF. CDR3 nucleotide sequence: TGTGCCAGCAGTTTCCACCCGGGACAGGCTATGGTGCAGTACTTC.

This chain connects TRBV7-8 to TRBJ1-2; possible D gene TRBD1, 5 bases. This CDR3 contains 15 residues. Trimming took off 1 base at V and 0 bases at J, with 9 bases between the two ends. Germline assignment: CDR1 SGHVS and CDR2 FQNEAQ. CDR3 region: CASSLVSRANYGYTF. The CDR3 DNA follows: TGTGCCAGCAGCTTAGTGTCCAGGGCTAACTATGGCTACACCTTC.

For this clone: A junction boundary mismatches the germline segment, possibly from a read error. The genes are TRBV7-7 and TRBJ1-5; D remains ambiguous. The CDR3 spans 16 residues. Germline V CDR1 and CDR2: SSHAT, FNYEAQ (reference sequence). CDR3 sequence: CASSLFGEESNQPQHF. Here the CDR3 DNA reads TGTGCTAGCAGCTTATTTGGAGAGGAAAGCAATCAGCCCCAGCATTTT.

This clone came up once. V usage is TRBV6-5 and J usage is TRBJ1-1; TRBD1 might be the D (5 bases). The CDR3 length is 14 residues. V was clipped by 6 bases and J by 2 bases, with 13 bases between them. Looked up from germline, CDR1 is MNHEY and CDR2 is SVGAGI. The DNA for the CDR3 is TGTGCCAGCAGCCGACAGAATACTAACACTGAAGCTTTCTTT. Protein: CASSRQNTNTEAFF.

The V call is TRBV11-1, the J call TRBJ2-5, with 7 bases identical to TRBD1. CDR3 length: 16 amino acids. The trim removed 1 base at V and 6 bases at J, leaving 11 bases unmatched. Germline CDR1 reads SGHAT; CDR2 reads FQDESV (reference sequence). The CDR3: CASSLVGRGTMKTQYF. The DNA of the CDR3 is TGTGCCAGCAGCTTAGTAGGCAGGGGGACAATGAAGACCCAGTACTTC.

CDR3 loop: CASSFKLASLEYNEQFF. The CDR3 DNA follows: TGTGCCAGCAGCTTTAAGCTAGCCTCGTTGGAATACAATGAGCAGTTCTTC. The chain recombines TRBV5-5 with TRBJ2-1; maybe TRBD2 (5 bases). CDR1 SGHKS and CDR2 YYEKEE come from the germline V gene (reference sequence). This CDR3 is built from 17 residues. With 2 bases removed from V and 4 bases from J, the gap between germline ends came to 19 bases.

This clone came up once. The genes are TRBV19 and TRBJ2-1; possible D gene TRBD2, 5 bases. There are 16 residues in the CDR3. From germline, CDR1 is LNHDA and CDR2 SQIVND (reference sequence). The V end was cut by 2 bases, the J end by 2 bases, with 13 bases between. Here the CDR3 reads CASSISTGTPYNEQFF. The DNA for the CDR3 is TGTGCCAGTAGTATATCGACGGGAACCCCCTACAATGAGCAGTTCTTC.

The CDR3 region is CASIPHGGPGGEKLFF. CDR3 sequence (DNA): TGTGCCAGCATCCCCCACGGGGGTCCTGGGGGTGAAAAACTGTTTTTT. This rearrangement joins TRBV28 to TRBJ1-4; the D gene is possibly TRBD1 (5 bases). The CDR3 runs to 16 residues. Germline V gene lookup returns CDR1 MDHEN and CDR2 SYDVKM. V was trimmed by 7 bases and J by 7 bases, leaving 22 bases between them.

In nucleotides, the CDR3 is TGTGCCAGCAGCTTATCCCGGCGAAACACCATATATTTT. This gives the protein CASSLSRRNTIYF. This chain uses TRBV7-8 with TRBJ1-3; D is unclear. The CDR3 length is 13 residues. Per the germline V gene, CDR1 is SGHVS and CDR2 is FQNEAQ. Trimming removed 2 bases from V and 5 bases from J, with 7 bases in between.

The chain's CDR3 is CASSFSAGANYGYTF. CDR3 sequence (DNA): TGTGCCAGCAGTTTTAGTGCAGGGGCTAACTATGGCTACACCTTC. The chain has TRBV28 and TRBJ1-2; D possibly corresponds to TRBD1 (6 bases). With 3 bases removed from V and 0 bases from J, the gap between germline ends came to 11 bases. Looked up from germline, CDR1 is MDHEN and CDR2 is SYDVKM. CDR3 size: 15 residues.